The following is a T cell receptor beta chain sequence with its context. Its antigen is not known. The sample is drawn from a study of shared clonotypes between healthy human individuals. General study results and limits: Non-shared clonotypes had lower generation probabilities than clonotypes shared by all four sorted-subset donors. Enrolling few donors narrowed the genetic and exposure-history diversity that was represented.

CD45RO-negative cells were positively selected for CCR7, leaving out terminally differentiated effector memory CD45RA+ cells. Produced via immunoSEQ multiplex PCR; TCRdb's table is partial and in-frame only. The sample comprises about 800,000 clones, 96% of which are singletons, and less than 0.25% rests with the top ten. This TCR derives from a man younger than 45 in good health. Sequencing was performed on naive CD8+ T cells sorted from blood.

The CDR3 coding sequence is TGTGCCAGCGGGAGGCCGAGTATCGAGCAGTACTTC. Translating gives CASGRPSIEQYF. The chain is built from TRBV7-2 and TRBJ2-5; TRBD2 might be the D (6 bases). The J call may be in error: the DNA end matches TRBJ2-7 better. Germline CDR1 and CDR2: SGHTA and FQGNSA. There are 12 residues in the CDR3.